This TCR beta chain came from a study of shared clonotypes between healthy human individuals. Repertoires were generated with immunoSEQ multiplex PCR, while TCRdb's copy carries only in-frame clones and drops some. The data contain about 1.1 million clones, about 72% of them seen just once; the ten biggest clones take up more than 0.85%. Germline V gene lookup returns CDR1 SGDLS and CDR2 YYNGEE. The CDR3 totals 16 residues. V was trimmed by 2 bases and J by 3 bases, leaving 14 bases between them. The receptor's source is a man aged 18 to 29 in good health. Some clones in this sample may be carry-over from other donors' samples. The chain uses TRBV9 and TRBJ2-2; D might be TRBD1 (5 bases). The sample consisted of memory CD4+ T cells from PBMCs. Noted subset: CD45RA-negative fraction. CDR3 nucleotide sequence: TGTGCCAGCAGCGTGAGCGACAGTAGAGACACCGGGGAGCTGTTTTTT. Translating gives CASSVSDSRDTGELFF.